The 25 T cell receptor beta chains below come from one sample, sequenced in a study of response to subunit inactivated influenza vaccine. In TCRdb, the RT-PCR reads were re-called with MiXCR into one record per CDR3 protein. In the table there are some 550,000 distinct CDR3 sequences, under 30% of which are singletons. The same sample was also studied in work on T cells expressing NK-cell markers. This second study notes: Production of TCR beta cDNA relied on 5'RACE template switching with UMIs.

The sequencing used CD4+ T cells sorted from PBMCs, collected roughly 12 days after vaccination. The receptors here all came from a man in his fifties or sixties who received an inactivated influenza vaccine.

The V gene is TRBV12-3 or TRBV12-4, the J gene TRBJ2-7; D not resolved. The CDR3 is 12 amino acids. V lost 5 bases to trimming and J lost 3 bases, with 8 bases between them. CDR3 DNA: TGTGCCAGCAGTAAGACCCACTACGAGCAGTACTTC. Translated: CASSKTHYEQYF.

In its sample, this clonotype was seen a few times. The V and J genes are TRBV15 and TRBJ2-1, with D uncertain. The CDR3 has 12 residues. Germline CDR1 LNHNV, CDR2 YYDKDF (reference sequence). V gave up 2 bases and J gave up 5 bases, with 4 bases separating them. The CDR3 nucleotides read TGTGCCACCAGCAGATATAACAATGAGCAGTTCTTC. Its protein product is CATSRYNNEQFF.

This clonotype was seen a handful of times. The chain joins TRBV7-9 to TRBJ1-4; the D gene is possibly TRBD1 (5 bases). The V end lost 5 bases, the J end lost 8 bases, and 21 bases lay between the germline ends. This CDR3 spans 16 amino acids. Looked up from germline, CDR1 is SEHNR and CDR2 is FQNEAQ (reference sequence). The CDR3 DNA follows: TGTGCCAGCAGCCCCGGGACCCGGAATGTGGTCGAAAAACTGTTTTTT. This gives the protein CASSPGTRNVVEKLFF. The entire variable domain, with the rest obtained from reference TRBV7-9 and TRBJ1-4, is as follows: DTGVSQNPRHKITKRGQNVTFRCDPISEHNRLYWYRQTLGQGPEFLTYFQNEAQLEKSRLLSDRFSAERPKGSFSTLEIQRTEQGDSAMYLCASSPGTRNVVEKLFFGSGTQLSVL.

This clonotype was counted many times. The rearrangement uses TRBV12-3 or TRBV12-4 and TRBJ2-1; TRBD1 or TRBD2 may be the D gene (5 bases each). The CDR3 covers 13 residues. The ends were cut back, 5 bases at V and 4 bases at J, with 9 bases in the middle. This chain's CDR3 is CASSQGVYNEQFF. The CDR3 region has the DNA TGTGCCAGCAGTCAGGGAGTTTACAATGAGCAGTTCTTC.

The V and J genes are TRBV5-1 and TRBJ1-4; TRBD1 aligns across 8 bases. The CDR3 contains 13 residues. V was pared by 4 bases and J by 13 bases, with 9 bases of the junction left unmatched. CDR1 and CDR2 (germline): SGHRS, YFSETQ. CDR3 sequence: CASSPQDRAALFF. Here the CDR3 DNA reads TGCGCCAGCAGCCCACAGGACAGGGCAGCACTGTTTTTT. Full variable domain (remainder filled in from reference TRBV5-1 and TRBJ1-4): KAGVTQTPRYLIKTRGQQVTLSCSPISGHRSVSWYQQTPGQGLQFLFEYFSETQRNKGNFPGRFSGRQFSNSRSEMNVSTLELGDSALYLCASSPQDRAALFFGSGTQLSVL.

The chain joins TRBV20-1 to TRBJ2-2, with TRBD1 identical over 7 bases. Germline V gene sequence: CDR1 DFQATT, CDR2 SNEGSKA (reference sequence). Trimming removed 4 bases from V and 7 bases from J; junction bases left unmatched: 6. The CDR3 contains 13 residues. The DNA of the CDR3 is TGCAGTGCTAACAGGGGATTCGGCGGGGAGCTGTTTTTT. Translation: CSANRGFGGELFF.

The CDR3 protein is CASSQAGNTGELFF. DNA of the CDR3: TGCGCCAGCAGCCAAGCAGGGAACACCGGGGAGCTGTTTTTT. The V and J genes are TRBV4-3 and TRBJ2-2; D remains unclear. The CDR3 contains 14 residues. V was pared by 1 base and J by 1 base, with 4 bases between. The germline V gene has CDR1 LGHNA and CDR2 YSLEER.

This clonotype came up a few times. The V gene is TRBV6-1, the J gene TRBJ2-3; 8 bases fit TRBD2. Looked up from germline, CDR1 is MNHNS and CDR2 is SASEGT. J lost 0 bases, V lost 6 bases, and 5 bases had no gene match. CDR3 length: 15 amino acids. This CDR3 reads CASRAAGDSTDTQYF. CDR3 bases: TGTGCCAGCAGAGCAGCGGGGGACAGCACAGATACGCAGTATTTT.

The J gene is TRBJ1-4, the V gene TRBV11-2; 8 bases are a match to TRBD1. Trimming removed 4 bases from V and 4 bases from J; junction bases left unmatched: 5. The CDR3 is made up of 15 amino acids. Germline CDR1 SGHAT, CDR2 FQNNGV. CDR3 DNA sequence: TGTGCCAGCAGCTCGAACAGGGGGATTAATGAAAAACTGTTTTTT. This gives the protein CASSSNRGINEKLFF.

The chain employs TRBV20-1 and TRBJ2-7; 8 nucleotides match TRBD2. There are 17 residues in the CDR3. J gave up 3 bases and V 5 bases, and 18 bases lay outside the gene matches. Germline lookup yields CDR1 DFQATT and CDR2 SNEGSKA (reference sequence). The CDR3 sequence is CSARGGASSGLSYEQYF. The CDR3 coding sequence is TGCAGTGCTCGGGGGGGAGCGTCTAGCGGGCTCAGCTACGAGCAGTACTTC.

The DNA of the CDR3 is TGTGCCAGCAGTCCGCGGACAGGGGGTTCGGGCTATGGCTACACCTTC. Translation: CASSPRTGGSGYGYTF. This chain joins TRBV12-3 or TRBV12-4 and TRBJ1-2; the match to TRBD1 covers 10 bases. The CDR3 has 16 residues. With V trimmed by 5 bases and J by 4 bases, 10 bases remained unmatched.

This clonotype has more than one count but fewer than ten. The CDR3 DNA follows: TGTGCCAGCAGTTACCCGGGGACAGGGTATGAAGCTTTCTTT. Protein sequence: CASSYPGTGYEAFF. The J gene is TRBJ1-1, the V gene TRBV6-2 or TRBV6-3, with TRBD1 matching 9 bases. Per germline, CDR1 MNHEY and CDR2 SVGEGT. Trimming cost V 2 bases and J 7 bases; bases outside gene matches: 5. The CDR3 length is 14 residues.

This clonotype was counted a few times. V and J are TRBV3-1 and TRBJ1-2; D is uncertain. CDR3 size: 12 residues. CDR1 is LGHDT and CDR2 is YNNKEL in the germline V gene (reference sequence). The V end lost 0 bases, the J end lost 7 bases, and 6 bases lay between the germline ends. CDR3 amino acids: CASSQERSGYTF. The CDR3, as DNA: TGTGCCAGCAGCCAAGAGAGGTCTGGCTACACCTTC.

This clonotype showed up just a few times. The gene calls are TRBV11-2 and TRBJ2-1, with 8 bases matching TRBD2. The CDR3 contains 17 residues. V shed 1 base and J 8 bases; nucleotides not matched to a gene: 13. CDR1 and CDR2 (germline): SGHAT, FQNNGV. The CDR3 protein is CASSLVAPRAGDDEQFF. CDR3 DNA: TGTGCCAGCAGCTTAGTGGCCCCTCGAGCGGGGGATGATGAGCAGTTCTTC.

This clonotype came up many times. The chain joins TRBV6-5 to TRBJ2-3; 7 bases match TRBD2. The V segment lost 2 bases and the J segment 3 bases; nucleotides outside the gene matches: 11. Germline values: CDR1 MNHEY, CDR2 SVGAGI. This CDR3 is built from 17 residues. The DNA of the CDR3 is TGTGCCAGCAGTTACCTATCCGGCGGGAGTCGTACAGATACGCAGTATTTT. Translated, it gives CASSYLSGGSRTDTQYF.

The rearrangement links TRBV20-1 to TRBJ1-1; the D is unclear. CDR3 length equals 11 residues. V was shortened by 5 bases and J by 4 bases, with 8 bases between the two germline ends. Germline V gene lookup returns CDR1 DFQATT and CDR2 SNEGSKA (reference sequence). CDR3 loop: CSAPLGTEAFF. CDR3 bases: TGCAGTGCTCCATTGGGCACTGAAGCTTTCTTT.

The chain recombines TRBV9 with TRBJ1-3; D gene unclear. CDR3 size: 16 residues. V was pared by 0 bases and J by 1 base, with 11 bases between. The germline V gene has CDR1 SGDLS and CDR2 YYNGEE. This CDR3 reads CASSVEAPSSGNTIYF. The CDR3, as DNA: TGTGCCAGCAGCGTAGAGGCACCTAGTTCTGGAAACACCATATATTTT.

The rearrangement uses TRBV21-1 and TRBJ2-1. TRBV21-1 is a documented pseudogene. This CDR3 has 14 residues. DNA for the CDR3: TGTGCCAGCAGCCGGTCCGAATCCTACAATGAGCAGTTCTTC. Its translation: CASSRSESYNEQFF.

This clonotype has just a few counts. The chain has TRBV27 and TRBJ2-2, with D perhaps matching TRBD2 (5 bases). Germline CDR1 reads MNHEY; CDR2 reads SMNVEV (reference sequence). The V and J ends lost 8 bases and 9 bases respectively, with 19 bases between them. The CDR3 extends over 14 amino acids. CDR3 residues: CASARPGGGRELFF. The DNA for the CDR3 is TGTGCCAGCGCCCGCCCCGGAGGCGGTAGGGAGCTGTTTTTT.

This sequence joins TRBV13 and TRBJ2-5; possibly TRBD1 or TRBD2 for D (6 bases each). Between the trimmed V and J ends, which lost 0 bases and 5 bases, there was a span of 16 bases. Per the germline V gene, CDR1 is PRHDT and CDR2 is FYEKMQ (reference sequence). The CDR3 has 16 amino acids. Here the CDR3 reads CASSLGGGRAQETQYF. The CDR3 DNA is TGTGCCAGCAGCTTAGGAGGGGGGAGAGCGCAGGAGACCCAGTACTTC.

This clonotype showed up just a few times. The chain links TRBV4-1 to TRBJ2-5, with D perhaps being TRBD1 or TRBD2 (5 bases each). Germline V gives CDR1 MGHRA, CDR2 YSYEKL. The ends were cut back, 2 bases at V and 3 bases at J, with 16 bases in the middle. CDR3 length: 16 residues. The CDR3, as DNA: TGCGCCAGCAGCCAAACCTGGGGACGGACGGAAGAGACCCAGTACTTC. Protein: CASSQTWGRTEETQYF.

This clonotype occurred many times. The V and J genes are TRBV7-7 and TRBJ2-1, with unresolved D. The V and J ends lost 6 bases and 1 base respectively, with 7 bases between them. Germline CDR1 and CDR2: SSHAT and FNYEAQ (reference sequence). This CDR3 has 13 residues. In nucleotides, the CDR3 is TGTGCCAGCAGTTTGACTTCCTACAATGAGCAGTTCTTC. Residues: CASSLTSYNEQFF.

This clonotype was counted a few times. V usage is TRBV6-2 or TRBV6-3 and J usage is TRBJ1-2; unclear D gene. The length of the CDR3 is 12 residues. With 6 bases removed from V and 0 bases from J, the gap between germline ends came to 5 bases. The germline V gene encodes CDR1 MNHEY and CDR2 SVGEGT. CDR3 loop: CASRTANYGYTF. The CDR3 DNA sequence: TGTGCCAGCAGGACGGCTAACTATGGCTACACCTTC.

The chain joins TRBV27 to TRBJ2-7, with D possibly being TRBD1 or TRBD2 (6 bases each). Trimming cost V 6 bases and J 2 bases, with 17 bases left between them. The CDR3 sequence is 15 residues long. In germline, CDR1 is MNHEY, CDR2 SMNVEV (reference sequence). The CDR3 sequence is CASRDQGRYPYEQYF. The CDR3 nucleotides read TGTGCCAGCAGAGATCAGGGGAGGTACCCCTACGAGCAGTACTTC.

The rearrangement uses TRBV11-1 and TRBJ2-7; the D gene is possibly TRBD1 (6 bases). V dropped 5 bases and J dropped 0 bases, with 11 bases sitting between them. The CDR3 is 14 amino acids. Germline V CDR1 and CDR2: SGHAT, FQDESV (reference sequence). CDR3 DNA sequence: TGTGCCAGCAGCGTCCGGACAGCCTCCTACGAGCAGTACTTC. Translated, it gives CASSVRTASYEQYF. The variable domain in full, completed from reference TRBV11-1 and TRBJ2-7, reads EAEVAQSPRYKITEKSQAVAFWCDPISGHATLYWYRQILGQGPELLVQFQDESVVDDSQLPKDRFSAERLKGVDSTLKIQPAELGDSAMYLCASSVRTASYEQYFGPGTRLTVT.